The source of this T cell receptor (beta chain) is a study of control samples from healthy donors and cancer patients. TCRdb's copy holds only in-frame clones and misses some; the assay was immunoSEQ multiplex PCR. The sample includes tens of thousands of clones, around 80% of them seen just once. The CDR3 covers 15 residues. The chain carries TRBV21-1 and TRBJ2-4; TRBD1 is the table's D call and was not checked against the DNA. TRBV21-1 is noted as a pseudogene. This TCR came from a woman aged 60-70 years in good health. The sequencing sample was made of blood. The CDR3 DNA follows: TGTGCCAGCAGCAAATCTAGGGGAACCAAAAACATTCAGTACTTC. This sequence encodes CASSKSRGTKNIQYF.